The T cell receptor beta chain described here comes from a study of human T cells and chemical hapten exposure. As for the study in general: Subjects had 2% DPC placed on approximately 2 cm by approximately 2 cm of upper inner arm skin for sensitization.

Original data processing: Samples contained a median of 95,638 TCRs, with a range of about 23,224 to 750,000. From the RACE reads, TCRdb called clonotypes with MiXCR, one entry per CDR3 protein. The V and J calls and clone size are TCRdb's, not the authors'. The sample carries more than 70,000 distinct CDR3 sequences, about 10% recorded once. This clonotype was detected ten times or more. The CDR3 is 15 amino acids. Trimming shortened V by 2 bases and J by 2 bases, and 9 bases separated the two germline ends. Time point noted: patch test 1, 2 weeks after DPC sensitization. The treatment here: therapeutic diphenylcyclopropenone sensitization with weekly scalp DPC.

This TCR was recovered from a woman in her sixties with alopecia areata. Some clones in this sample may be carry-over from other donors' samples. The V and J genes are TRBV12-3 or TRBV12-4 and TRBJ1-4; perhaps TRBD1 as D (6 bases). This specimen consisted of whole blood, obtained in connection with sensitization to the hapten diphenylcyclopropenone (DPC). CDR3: CASSLKGVTNEKLFF. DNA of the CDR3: TGTGCCAGCAGTTTAAAGGGGGTCACTAATGAAAAACTGTTTTTT.